This T cell receptor (beta chain) is drawn from a study of Graves' ophthalmopathy and Graves' hyperthyroidism (dated by TCRdb to between 2017 and 2018). Background for the entire study: Peripheral blood was collected at initial diagnosis, before any treatment. Once sampling was done, hyperthyroidism patients were given methimazole at a starting dose of 30 mg daily, while ophthalmopathy patients were given high-dose intravenous methylprednisolone. The 80 to 100 discovery patients were randomly divided into training and test sets at a 7:3 ratio. In more than 5 hyperthyroidism patients, the T-cell repertoire of thyroid tissue was compared with the T-cell repertoire of blood. The study used signatures of the TCR beta repertoire to tell Graves' ophthalmopathy apart from Graves' hyperthyroidism and to predict which patients would progress to ophthalmopathy. To explore V-J signatures that separate ophthalmopathy from hyperthyroidism, a discovery set of approximately 100 patients was enrolled, consisting of about 45 with ophthalmopathy and roughly 59 with stable hyperthyroidism. In total, approximately 140 blood samples were TCR-sequenced: approximately 40 ophthalmopathy, approximately 80 hyperthyroidism and 17 hyperthyroidism-to-ophthalmopathy patients. For independent validation, a separate cohort was made up of around 18 hyperthyroidism patients plus 17 patients who later progressed from hyperthyroidism to ophthalmopathy. The research as a whole found: In cross-validation, the 13-signature model distinguished ophthalmopathy from stable hyperthyroidism with 85% to 90% sensitivity and about 84% specificity, and in the test set the corresponding values were about 80% and 75%. In validation, the model predicted ophthalmopathy progression with more than 70% sensitivity and approximately 78% specificity; 12 predicted patients were CT-confirmed with GO in a median of approximately 6.2 months. Among expanded thyroid clonotypes with frequency above 0.001, most also showed up in blood, which suggests that blood repertoires may reflect the thyroid immune response. No statistical method was used to set the sample size in advance, and the investigators knew which group each participant was assigned to.

TCR beta CDR3 regions were amplified from RNA transcripts for repertoire sequencing. The first round of RT-PCR was done with HTBI primers and the Qiagen OneStep RT-PCR kit, and was followed by a second round of multiplex PCR, then size selection and purification. The libraries underwent paired-end sequencing with 100 bp reads on an Illumina HiSeq2000. Per the original workflow: SOAPnuke was used for read processing, and reads with adapters, uncalled bases, a mean Phred below 15, or no exact constant-primer or identifier match were discarded. COPE v1.2.5 was used to merge the high-quality paired reads. Each unique nucleotide sequence was treated as a clonotype, and MiTCR v1.1 was used to align the clonotypes to the IMGT TRB V, D and J references. The analysis was limited to V-J combinations with a frequency above 0.0001, which together covered 99.2% of repertoires. A TCR clonal expansion and chaos score per V-J combination was defined as the ratio of F50 clonal expansion to chaos observed in the TCRdist matrix. Features were reduced by Welch's t-statistics and random forest to around 14 V-J combinations, which fed a naive Bayes classifier. The Morisita-Horn index was used to measure how similar the thyroid and blood repertoires were. TCRdb cleaned the public reads at Q25 with fastp, built clones with MiXCR and kept in-frame beta chains. All rows with the same CDR3 protein become a single entry with the most common DNA and genes. What appears here as the V and J calls and clone size reflects TCRdb's work, not the paper's. This sample gives about 160,000 distinct CDR3 sequences in total; over 35% of them show up just once. About 6% of the sample is in the top ten clones.

Comments on this clonotype: Its recognized antigen is unknown. The record has no base qualities; no much larger clone is one base away.

The ophthalmopathy patients had moderately to severely active disease, with a Clinical Activity Score of 3 or higher, a NOSPECS grade of 4 or higher, and a disease duration of less than 3 months. Patients were excluded if they had other autoimmune diseases, uncontrolled infections, pregnancy or lactation. Diagnosis was based on clinical symptoms, serum thyroxine, TRAb, thyroid ultrasound and orbital computed tomography. PBMCs were isolated from around 10 ml of fresh peripheral blood by Ficoll-Paque density gradient centrifugation. Total RNA was extracted using Trizol reagent, and RNA quality was checked on an Agilent 2100 Bioanalyzer. The TCR comes from a woman aged 40 to 50 with Graves' ophthalmopathy. Donor details come from another sample of the same person, matched by shared clones. The specimen was peripheral blood.

The CDR3 reads CASSAGGPNTGELFF. The DNA reads as follows: TGTGCCAGCAGTGCGGGAGGGCCTAACACCGGGGAGCTGTTTTTT. The chain is encoded by TRBV6-1 joined to TRBJ2-2; TRBD2 agrees with 8 junctional bases. Unmatched junction bases come to 3, with V trimmed by 4 bases and J by 2 bases. CDR1 and CDR2 (MNHNS, SASEGT) derive from the germline V gene. The CDR3 runs 15 amino acids, cysteine and phenylalanine included. Solely the CDR3 DNA is kept, with 45 bases framed from the first base.